This T cell receptor beta chain emerged from a study of chemoradiotherapy in HPV16-positive cancers (dated 2022 in TCRdb). A note on the overall study: Functional T-cell assays on cells from a couple of HPV16-positive patients defined candidate HPV-specific T-cell clones and common TCR motifs. The study set out to ask whether T-cell immunity against the HPV oncoproteins E6 and E7 changes over the course of chemoradiotherapy and whether that immunity affects survival. TCR repertoires from over 75 patients with HPV-related cancers were then used to track the candidate HPV-specific TCRs and motifs. Study-level results and caveats: The functional definition of HPV-specific T cells was derived from only a couple of HPV16-positive patients, and the survival association was reported for HPV16-positive patients. Expansion of candidate HPV-specific clones and E7-related TCR motifs was observed in the tumor microenvironment during treatment, whereas no such expansion was observed for non-HPV-specific T cells. In HPV16-positive patients, expansion of HPV-responsive T cells during chemoradiotherapy was found to be associated with improved recurrence-free survival.

V lost 3 bases and J lost 2 bases; the stretch between them is 17 bases long. From its cysteine to its phenylalanine, the CDR3 spans 17 amino acids. The read is trimmed to its CDR3 DNA, 51 bases read in frame from base 1. From the germline V gene, CDR1 is MDHEN and CDR2 is SYDVKM. The library relied on the immunoSEQ multiplex PCR assay. The table was pulled from immuneACCESS by TCRdb, which kept in-frame rearrangements only. Such tables lose some clones; where checked, under half of the loss comes from unresolved V genes, and the rest has no known cause. In all, the sample holds some 17,000 clones, and more than 90% of those were seen once. Together, the top ten hold 13% to 15% of the sample. Because repertoires were sampled repeatedly during chemoradiotherapy, clonal expansion in the tumor microenvironment could be followed. About this clone itself: This clone's antigen is unknown. Within one base of it there is no much larger clone, and no base qualities were kept.

This TCR was sampled from a human donor with HPV-associated anogenital cancer. The sample consisted of blood, taken from a patient who underwent chemoradiotherapy. The V and J segments used are TRBV28 and TRBJ1-3, and perhaps TRBD1 as D gene, on 5 matching bases. The CDR3 protein: CASSFHTGDAAGNTIYF. The DNA is TGTGCCAGCAGTTTCCACACGGGGGACGCCGCTGGAAACACCATATATTTT.